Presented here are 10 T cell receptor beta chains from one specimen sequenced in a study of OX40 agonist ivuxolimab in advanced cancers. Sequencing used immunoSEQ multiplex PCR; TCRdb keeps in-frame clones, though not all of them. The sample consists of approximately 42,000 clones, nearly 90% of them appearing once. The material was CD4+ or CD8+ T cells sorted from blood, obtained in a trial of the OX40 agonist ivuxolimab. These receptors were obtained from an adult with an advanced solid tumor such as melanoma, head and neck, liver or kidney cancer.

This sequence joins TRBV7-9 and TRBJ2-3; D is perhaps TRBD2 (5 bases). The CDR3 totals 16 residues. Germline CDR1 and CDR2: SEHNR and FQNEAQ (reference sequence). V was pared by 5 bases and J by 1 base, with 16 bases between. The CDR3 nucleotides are TGTGCCAGCAGCCCGCAACTAGGGCCCCGCACAGATACGCAGTATTTT. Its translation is CASSPQLGPRTDTQYF.

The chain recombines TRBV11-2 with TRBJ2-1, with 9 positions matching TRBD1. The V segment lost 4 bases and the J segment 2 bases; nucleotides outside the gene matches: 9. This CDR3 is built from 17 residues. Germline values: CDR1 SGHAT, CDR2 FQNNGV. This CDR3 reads CASSSTVRQGAYNEQFF. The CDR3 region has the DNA TGTGCCAGCAGCTCGACCGTACGACAGGGGGCCTACAATGAGCAGTTCTTC. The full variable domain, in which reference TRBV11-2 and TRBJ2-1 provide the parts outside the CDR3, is EAGVAQSPRYKIIEKRQSVAFWCNPISGHATLYWYQQILGQGPKLLIQFQNNGVVDDSQLPKDRFSAERLKGVDSTLKIQPAKLEDSAVYLCASSSTVRQGAYNEQFFGPGTRLTVL.

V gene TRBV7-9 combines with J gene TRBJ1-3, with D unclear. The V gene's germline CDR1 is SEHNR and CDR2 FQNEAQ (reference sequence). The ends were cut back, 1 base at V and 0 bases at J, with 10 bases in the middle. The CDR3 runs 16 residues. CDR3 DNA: TGTGCCAGCAGCTTAGTAGGGCGGGACTCTGGAAACACCATATATTTT. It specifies CASSLVGRDSGNTIYF. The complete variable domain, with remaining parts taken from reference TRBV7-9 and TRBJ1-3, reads DTGVSQNPRHKITKRGQNVTFRCDPISEHNRLYWYRQTLGQGPEFLTYFQNEAQLEKSRLLSDRFSAERPKGSFSTLEIQRTEQGDSAMYLCASSLVGRDSGNTIYFGEGSWLTVV.

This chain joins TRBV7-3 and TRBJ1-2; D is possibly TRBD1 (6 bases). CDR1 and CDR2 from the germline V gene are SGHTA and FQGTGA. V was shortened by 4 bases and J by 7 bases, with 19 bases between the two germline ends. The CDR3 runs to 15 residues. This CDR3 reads CASSSPRWGRGGYTF. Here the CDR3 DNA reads TGTGCCAGCAGCTCCCCCAGATGGGGGCGGGGTGGCTACACCTTC.

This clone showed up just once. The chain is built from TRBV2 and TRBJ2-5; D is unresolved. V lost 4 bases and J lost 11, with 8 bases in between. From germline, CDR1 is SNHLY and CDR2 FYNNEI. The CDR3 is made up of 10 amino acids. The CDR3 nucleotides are TGTGCCAGCAGTGGACATCCTCAGTACTTC. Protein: CASSGHPQYF.

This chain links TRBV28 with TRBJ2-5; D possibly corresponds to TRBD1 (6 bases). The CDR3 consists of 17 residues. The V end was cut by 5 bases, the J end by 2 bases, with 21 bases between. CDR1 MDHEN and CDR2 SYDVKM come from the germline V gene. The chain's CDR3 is CASSLVGWTEIQETQYF. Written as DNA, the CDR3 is TGTGCCAGCAGTCTAGTGGGATGGACAGAGATACAAGAGACCCAGTACTTC.

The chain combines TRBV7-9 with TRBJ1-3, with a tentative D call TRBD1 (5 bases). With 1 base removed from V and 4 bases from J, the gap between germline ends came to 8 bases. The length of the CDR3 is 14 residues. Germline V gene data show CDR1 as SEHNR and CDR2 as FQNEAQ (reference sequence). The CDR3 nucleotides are TGTGCCAGCAGCTTAGGAGGGGACGGAAACACCATATATTTT. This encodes CASSLGGDGNTIYF. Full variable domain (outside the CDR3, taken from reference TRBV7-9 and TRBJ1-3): DTGVSQNPRHKITKRGQNVTFRCDPISEHNRLYWYRQTLGQGPEFLTYFQNEAQLEKSRLLSDRFSAERPKGSFSTLEIQRTEQGDSAMYLCASSLGGDGNTIYFGEGSWLTVV.

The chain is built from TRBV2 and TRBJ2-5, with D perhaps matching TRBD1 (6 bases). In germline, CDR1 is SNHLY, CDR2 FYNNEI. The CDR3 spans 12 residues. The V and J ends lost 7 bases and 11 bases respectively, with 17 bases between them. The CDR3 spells CASMDSTGQQYF. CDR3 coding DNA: TGTGCCAGCATGGACAGCACGGGACAACAGTACTTC.

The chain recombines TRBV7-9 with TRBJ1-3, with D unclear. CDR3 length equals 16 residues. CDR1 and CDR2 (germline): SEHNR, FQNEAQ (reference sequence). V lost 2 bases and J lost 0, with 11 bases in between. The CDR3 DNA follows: TGTGCCAGCAGCTTAATCTGGGCAGGCTCTGGAAACACCATATATTTT. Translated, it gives CASSLIWAGSGNTIYF. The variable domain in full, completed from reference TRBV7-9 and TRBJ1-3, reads DTGVSQNPRHKITKRGQNVTFRCDPISEHNRLYWYRQTLGQGPEFLTYFQNEAQLEKSRLLSDRFSAERPKGSFSTLEIQRTEQGDSAMYLCASSLIWAGSGNTIYFGEGSWLTVV.

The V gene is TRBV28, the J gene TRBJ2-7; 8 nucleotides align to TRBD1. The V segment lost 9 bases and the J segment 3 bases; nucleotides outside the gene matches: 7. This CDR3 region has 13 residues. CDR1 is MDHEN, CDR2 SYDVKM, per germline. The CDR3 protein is CASTGQGGYEQYF. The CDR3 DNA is TGTGCCAGTACCGGACAGGGAGGCTACGAGCAGTACTTC. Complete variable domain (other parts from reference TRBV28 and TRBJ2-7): DVKVTQSSRYLVKRTGEKVFLECVQDMDHENMFWYRQDPGLGLRLIYFSYDVKMKEKGDIPEGYSVSREKKERFSLILESASTNQTSMYLCASTGQGGYEQYFGPGTRLTVT.